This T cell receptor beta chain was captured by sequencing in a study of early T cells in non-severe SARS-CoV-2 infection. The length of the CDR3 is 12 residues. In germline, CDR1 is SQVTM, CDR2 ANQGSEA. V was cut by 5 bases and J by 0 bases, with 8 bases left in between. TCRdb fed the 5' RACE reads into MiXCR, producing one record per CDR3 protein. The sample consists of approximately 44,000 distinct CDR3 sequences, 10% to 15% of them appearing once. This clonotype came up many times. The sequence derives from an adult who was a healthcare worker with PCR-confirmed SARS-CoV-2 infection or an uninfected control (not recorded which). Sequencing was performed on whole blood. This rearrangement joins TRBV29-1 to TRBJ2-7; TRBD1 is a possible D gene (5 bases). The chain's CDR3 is CSVHDSSYEQYF. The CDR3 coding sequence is TGCAGCGTTCATGACAGCTCCTACGAGCAGTACTTC.